A selection of T cell receptor beta chains follows, all from one sample in a study of spatial heterogeneity in lung cancer. One entry per CDR3 protein results from TCRdb running MiXCR on the 5' RACE reads. This sample has a few thousand distinct CDR3 sequences, with around 3.3% found just once. The sequencing used lung tumor tissue, collected at surgery. The receptors were gathered from a male donor with early-stage non-small cell lung cancer. Both conserved end residues are part of each CDR3. D genes are given only for firm matches. For some rows the clone size is stated as once, few or many, or as a class when expanded; others skip it.

D	V	J	size	DNA	CDR3
TRBD1	TRBV6-5	TRBJ2-1	medium-sized	TGTGCCAGCAGTTACTTACTGACAGGGAGCCACCATGAGCAGTTCTTC	CASSYLLTGSHHEQFF
TRBD1	TRBV6-2/TRBV6-3	TRBJ1-5	many	TGTGCCAGCAGTTACGAAAAGGGGGCCCCAGCTCCCAATCAGCCCCAGCATTTT	CASSYEKGAPAPNQPQHF
NA	TRBV28	TRBJ1-2	few	TGTGCCAGCACCGACAGTCGGTATGGCTACACCTTC	CASTDSRYGYTF
TRBD1	TRBV7-9	TRBJ1-3	medium-sized	TGTGCCAGCCAGACAGGGTATGGAAACACCATATATTTT	CASQTGYGNTIYF
NA	TRBV5-1	TRBJ2-7	many	TGCGCCAGCAGCTTCCAGGGGAACTACGAGCAGTACTTC	CASSFQGNYEQYF
NA	TRBV12-3/TRBV12-4	TRBJ1-1	medium-sized	TGTGCCAGCAGTTTAGACGAGGGAGGGAGAGCTTTCTTT	CASSLDEGGRAFF
TRBD2	TRBV7-2	TRBJ2-5	medium-sized	TGTGCCAGCAGCGGTCGATCGGGGGGGCGAAGTGAGACCCAGTACTTC	CASSGRSGGRSETQYF
TRBD2	TRBV13	TRBJ2-2	NA	TGTGCCAGCAGCTACAGAGGACTAGCGGGGGGTGACGCCGGGGAGCTGTTTTTT	CASSYRGLAGGDAGELFF
TRBD2	TRBV7-9	TRBJ2-3	many	TGTGCCAGCAGTCCCGGGACTAGTAGCACAGATACGCAGTATTTT	CASSPGTSSTDTQYF
NA	TRBV7-2	TRBJ2-2	medium-sized	TGTGCCAGCAGCATTACTGGAACCACCGGGGAGCTGTTTTTT	CASSITGTTGELFF
NA	TRBV5-1	TRBJ1-1	many	TGCGCCAGCAGCTTGACAGGGCTGGTAACTGAAGCTTTCTTT	CASSLTGLVTEAFF
NA	TRBV5-5	TRBJ1-1	medium-sized	TGTGCCAGCAGCTTGAAGGGGAACACTGAAGCTTTCTTT	CASSLKGNTEAFF
NA	TRBV7-2	TRBJ1-5	medium-sized	TGTGCCAGCAGCTTGTGGGGTAATCAGCCCCAGCATTTT	CASSLWGNQPQHF
NA	TRBV20-1	TRBJ2-5	many	TGCAGTGCTAGTCACCTGGTGAGACGGGAGACCCAGTACTTC	CSASHLVRRETQYF
TRBD1	TRBV10-3	TRBJ2-4	many	TGTGCCATCAGTGAGTCAAAACAGGGGGCGCAAAACATTCAGTACTTC	CAISESKQGAQNIQYF
NA	TRBV6-5	TRBJ2-6	medium-sized	TGTGCCAGCAGTTACGGATCTCCGCTTCAACCCTCTGGGGCCAACGTCCTGACTTTC	CASSYGSPLQPSGANVLTF